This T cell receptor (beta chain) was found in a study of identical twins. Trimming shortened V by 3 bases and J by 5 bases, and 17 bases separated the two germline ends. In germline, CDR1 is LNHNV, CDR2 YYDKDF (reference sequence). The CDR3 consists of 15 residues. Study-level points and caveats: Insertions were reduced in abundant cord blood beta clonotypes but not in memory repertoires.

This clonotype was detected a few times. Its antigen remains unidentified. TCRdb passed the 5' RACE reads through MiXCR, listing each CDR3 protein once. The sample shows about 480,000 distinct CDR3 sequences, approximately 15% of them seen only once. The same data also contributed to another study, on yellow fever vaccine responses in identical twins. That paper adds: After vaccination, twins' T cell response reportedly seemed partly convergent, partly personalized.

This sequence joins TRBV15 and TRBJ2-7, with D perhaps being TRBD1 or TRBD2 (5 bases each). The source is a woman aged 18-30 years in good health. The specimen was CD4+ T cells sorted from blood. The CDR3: CATSSLPGPSDEQYF. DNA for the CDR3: TGTGCCACCAGCAGCCTCCCGGGACCCTCAGACGAGCAGTACTTC.